This is a list of T cell receptor beta chains from one sample in a study of cytomegalovirus exposure and HLA in healthy donors. This table comes from immunoSEQ multiplex PCR, and its TCRdb copy is limited to in-frame clones, with some not included. The sample lists about 110,000 clones; about 94% were seen once. What was sequenced was PBMCs. These receptor sequences come from a woman under 30 in good health and CMV-seronegative. CDR3s include the opening cysteine and the closing phenylalanine or tryptophan. The D gene is left open where the match is weak. Some rows mark clone size as missing; the rest say once, few, many or name a class of expanded clone.

j_call,d_call,clone_size,v_call,cdr3_nt,cdr3_aa
TRBJ2-7,TRBD2,NA,TRBV14,TGTGCCAGCAGCCAAACTAGCGGTTGGGATAGAGAGCAGTACTTC,CASSQTSGWDREQYF
TRBJ1-2,TRBD1,NA,TRBV10-2,TGCGCCAGCAGTGACTCCCGGACAGGGCACTATGGCTACACCTTC,CASSDSRTGHYGYTF
TRBJ2-6,NA,once,TRBV5-1,TGCGCCAGCAGCTCCACAGTCTCTGGGGCCAACGTCCTGACTTTC,CASSSTVSGANVLTF
TRBJ1-1,NA,once,TRBV6-1,TGTGCCAGCAGTGAAGCTAGGACAGCCGTATATGAAGCTTTCTTT,CASSEARTAVYEAFF
TRBJ2-6,NA,NA,TRBV7-9,TGTGCCAGCAGCTTCCTCCGCTCTGGGGCCAACGTCCTGACTTTC,CASSFLRSGANVLTF
TRBJ2-5,NA,NA,TRBV27,TGTGCCAGCAGAGCCCGGGGGGCCGGAGAGACCCAGTACTTC,CASRARGAGETQYF
TRBJ2-2,NA,NA,TRBV29-1,TGCAGCGTTGTATGGGGGCAATCTGGGGAGCTGTTTTTT,CSVVWGQSGELFF
TRBJ1-6,NA,NA,TRBV23-1,TGCGCCAGCATGGTAAGGCAGGCTGTTTCACCCCTCCACTTT,CASMVRQAVSPLHF
TRBJ1-3,NA,NA,TRBV9,TGTGCCAGCAGCCGTATGACCGGGGACACCATATATTTT,CASSRMTGDTIYF
TRBJ2-7,NA,NA,TRBV28,TGTGCCAGCAGTTTAAAGGGAGGAGGCTACGAGCAGTACTTC,CASSLKGGGYEQYF
TRBJ2-7,TRBD1,NA,TRBV28,TGTGCCAGCAGAACACAGGGGGTTGGGACCTACGAGCAGTACTTC,CASRTQGVGTYEQYF
TRBJ2-3,NA,NA,TRBV2,TGTGCCAGCCAGGGGTTTTCAGATACGCAGTATTTT,CASQGFSDTQYF
TRBJ2-6,NA,once,TRBV4-2,TGTGCCAGCAGCCAAGCCCTGGGGGGCTCTGGGGCCAACGTCCTGACTTTC,CASSQALGGSGANVLTF
TRBJ2-7,TRBD1,NA,TRBV16,TGTGCCAGCAGCCAGGACAGGGATCACGAGCAGTACTTC,CASSQDRDHEQYF
TRBJ2-1,TRBD2,NA,TRBV7-2,TGTGCCAGCAGCTTAGAACGGGGGGCCTACAATGAGCAGTTCTTC,CASSLERGAYNEQFF
TRBJ2-5,NA,NA,TRBV4-3,TGCGCCAGCAGCCAAGGGAACAGCATAGGTGAGACCCAGTACTTC,CASSQGNSIGETQYF
TRBJ1-2,TRBD1,NA,TRBV28,TGTGCCAGCAGTCCACGGACCGACAGGGTCGATGGCTACACCTTC,CASSPRTDRVDGYTF
TRBJ2-3,TRBD2,NA,TRBV25-1,TGTGCCAGCACGGGACTAGCGGGGGGCTTACGACTGGATACGCAGTATTTT,CASTGLAGGLRLDTQYF
TRBJ1-1,TRBD1,NA,TRBV27,TGTGCCAGCAGTTCTGCGCGGGGCCTTGCGACAGGGGGCAGAGGTGAAGCTTTCTTT,CASSSARGLATGGRGEAFF
TRBJ2-5,TRBD2,NA,TRBV5-1,TGCGCCAGCAGCTTGTCTGGGGCTAGCGGGACAGAGACCCAGTACTTC,CASSLSGASGTETQYF
TRBJ1-1,NA,NA,TRBV19,TGTGCCAGTAGTCCCGAGTTGAACACTGAAGCTTTCTTT,CASSPELNTEAFF
TRBJ1-2,TRBD1,NA,TRBV27,TGTGCCAGCAGTTTCAGGGGGCGATCTCCCTATGGCTACACCTTC,CASSFRGRSPYGYTF
TRBJ1-5,TRBD1,NA,TRBV9,TGTGCCAGCAGCGTGACAGGGAAGGGAGAGCCCCAGCATTTT,CASSVTGKGEPQHF
TRBJ2-5,TRBD2,NA,TRBV4-1,TGCGCCAGCAGCCAAGGCTGGCGGGGGGACCAAGAGACCCAGTACTTC,CASSQGWRGDQETQYF
TRBJ2-1,TRBD2,NA,TRBV5-5,TGTGCCAGTTACCGAGCTAGCGGGTCGGGGAGGGAGCAGTTCTTC,CASYRASGSGREQFF
TRBJ2-1,TRBD1,NA,TRBV5-1,TGCGCCAGCAGCTTGGCCCTGGGACAGTCCAATGAGCAGTTCTTC,CASSLALGQSNEQFF
TRBJ1-2,NA,NA,TRBV7-2,TGTGCCAGCAGCTTAGGTGGCAAGGGGTTTGGCTACACCTTC,CASSLGGKGFGYTF
TRBJ2-7,NA,NA,TRBV28,TGTGCCAGCAGTTTGGAGGGTTTCGTGGAGCAGTACTTC,CASSLEGFVEQYF
TRBJ1-4,NA,NA,TRBV18,TGTGCCAGCTCACCAGGGGAGGGAACTGAAAAACTGTTTTTT,CASSPGEGTEKLFF
TRBJ1-1,NA,NA,TRBV5-6,TGTGCCAGCAGCTTGGACGTCGGGGGGCCCCAAGGCACTGAAGCTTTCTTT,CASSLDVGGPQGTEAFF
TRBJ1-3,TRBD1,NA,TRBV4-3,TGCGCCAGCAGCCGCCAGGGGGCTGGAAACACCATATATTTT,CASSRQGAGNTIYF
TRBJ1-3,NA,NA,TRBV9,TGTGCCAGCAGCGCGGGGGGGTCTGGAAACACCATATATTTT,CASSAGGSGNTIYF
TRBJ2-5,TRBD1,NA,TRBV6-5,TGTGCCAGCAGCCAAGGACAGGGGGTTGCGGAGACCCAGTACTTC,CASSQGQGVAETQYF
TRBJ2-7,NA,NA,TRBV15,TGTGCCACCAGCGTAAGGGGGAACTCCTACGAGCAGTACTTC,CATSVRGNSYEQYF
TRBJ2-1,TRBD2,NA,TRBV10-3,TGTGCCATCAGTGAGCCTGGACTAGCGGGGGGCCTTGTTGGCAATGAGCAGTTCTTC,CAISEPGLAGGLVGNEQFF
TRBJ1-1,NA,NA,TRBV18,TGTGCCAGCTCACCGGCCGATACGAACACTGAAGCTTTCTTT,CASSPADTNTEAFF
TRBJ2-1,TRBD2,NA,TRBV27,TGTGCCAGCAGGACTAGCGGGGGGATCGGTGAGCAGTTCTTC,CASRTSGGIGEQFF
TRBJ1-5,TRBD1,NA,TRBV6-6,TGTGCCAGCAGCAGGTTCCGGACAGGCGCGAATCAGCCCCAGCATTTT,CASSRFRTGANQPQHF
TRBJ1-6,NA,NA,TRBV5-1,TGCGCCAGCAGCTTGGCTGGGCAGGGAAGGGGGTCACCCCTCCACTTT,CASSLAGQGRGSPLHF
TRBJ2-2,NA,NA,TRBV28,TGTGCCAGCAGTTTAATCCCTAGGATGTCACTCGGGGAGCTGTTTTTT,CASSLIPRMSLGELFF
TRBJ1-2,NA,NA,TRBV5-4,TGTGCCAGCAGCTTGGAGACAAATTATGGCTACACCTTC,CASSLETNYGYTF
TRBJ1-2,NA,NA,TRBV2,TGTGCCAGCTCCCCGCAGGGGATCTATGGCTACACCTTC,CASSPQGIYGYTF
TRBJ1-1,NA,NA,TRBV6-6,TGTGCCAGCAGTTCCACCCAGTCTGAAGCTTTCTTT,CASSSTQSEAFF
TRBJ2-7,NA,NA,TRBV7-9,TGTGCCAGCAGCTTAGTACAGGGAAGTAGCGAGCAGTACTTC,CASSLVQGSSEQYF
TRBJ1-1,TRBD1,NA,TRBV7-3,TGTGCCAGCAGCCCAAGCTCCGGGACAGGGGGCACTGAAGCTTTCTTT,CASSPSSGTGGTEAFF
TRBJ1-2,NA,NA,TRBV10-3,TGTGCCATCAGCCAGCAAGGAGACTATGGCTACACCTTC,CAISQQGDYGYTF
TRBJ2-6,TRBD1,NA,TRBV14,TGTGCCAGCAGCCAGGGACAGGTGAACGTCCTGACTTTC,CASSQGQVNVLTF
TRBJ1-2,NA,once,TRBV6-5,TGTGCCAGCAGTTCCCTCCCCGGTGGCTACACCTTC,CASSSLPGGYTF
TRBJ2-1,NA,NA,TRBV28,TGTGCCAGCAGGTACTCCCGCTCTCGAGAGCAGTTCTTC,CASRYSRSREQFF
TRBJ1-1,TRBD1,NA,TRBV7-3,TGTGCCAGCAGCGTCGGACAGGGGGTTATCACTGAAGCTTTCTTT,CASSVGQGVITEAFF
TRBJ1-2,NA,NA,TRBV10-3,TGTGCCATCAGTGTCAGCCACAGACAGGAGCTGAAGCCGATCTATGGCTACACCTTC,CAISVSHRQELKPIYGYTF
TRBJ1-1,TRBD1,NA,TRBV7-9,TGTGCCAGCAGCGGAAGACAGGGCTACAACACTGAAGCTTTCTTT,CASSGRQGYNTEAFF
TRBJ1-6,NA,NA,TRBV7-2,TGTGCCAGCAAGATTCAAGAGGGGGTACATAATTCACCCCTCCACTTT,CASKIQEGVHNSPLHF
TRBJ1-5,NA,NA,TRBV6-6,TGTGCCAGCAGGGCTCGGGGGGACAGCAATCAGCCCCAGCATTTT,CASRARGDSNQPQHF
TRBJ2-5,NA,NA,TRBV30,TGTGCCTGGAGTGTGTACGGCAGGATATCGGAGACCCAGTACTTC,CAWSVYGRISETQYF
TRBJ1-1,TRBD1,NA,TRBV18,TGTGCCAGCTCACCACCCCGGGACAGGGGAACTGAAGCTTTCTTT,CASSPPRDRGTEAFF
TRBJ2-7,NA,NA,TRBV28,TGTGCCAGCAGTTTGGTGGACAGAAAAGCCTACGAGCAGTACTTC,CASSLVDRKAYEQYF
TRBJ2-7,NA,NA,TRBV2,TGTGCCAGCGAGCCCGACTTCGGCGAGCAGTACTTC,CASEPDFGEQYF
TRBJ2-3,NA,NA,TRBV29-1,TGCAGCGTTGGCGAACAGTTTGCTAGCACAGATACGCAGTATTTT,CSVGEQFASTDTQYF
TRBJ1-6,NA,NA,TRBV7-2,TGTGCCAGTACGAACAGGAATTCACCCCTCCACTTT,CASTNRNSPLHF